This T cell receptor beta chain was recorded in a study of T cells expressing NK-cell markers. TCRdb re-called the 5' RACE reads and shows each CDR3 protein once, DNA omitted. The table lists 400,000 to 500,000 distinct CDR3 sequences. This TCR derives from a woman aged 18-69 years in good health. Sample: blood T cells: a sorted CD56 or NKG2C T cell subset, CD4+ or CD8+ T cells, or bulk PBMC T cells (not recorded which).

CDR3 amino acids: CASSSYSTAEAFF. The rearrangement links TRBV11-2 to TRBJ1-1. CDR1 is SGHAT, CDR2 FQNNGV, per germline. The CDR3 has 13 residues.